These 30 T cell receptor beta chains share one sample of origin, sequenced in a study of cytomegalovirus exposure and HLA in healthy donors. Vbeta (60) and Jbeta (13) primers were used in the PCR. TCRdb keeps only in-frame clones here, not all; method: immunoSEQ multiplex PCR. This sample has 90,000 to 130,000 clones; 70% to 85% occur once, and the top ten carry roughly 6.2%. The sequenced sample consisted of PBMCs. The receptors derive from a man aged 25 to 45 in good health and CMV-seropositive.

The genes are TRBV27 and TRBJ1-6, with TRBD1 matching over 8 bases. V shed 6 bases and J 9 bases; nucleotides not matched to a gene: 7. Germline V gene data show CDR1 as MNHEY and CDR2 as SMNVEV (reference sequence). CDR3 length equals 14 residues. The CDR3 coding sequence is TGTGCCAGCAGCCGGACAGGGCGTAGTTCACCCCTCCACTTT. Its translation is CASSRTGRSSPLHF.

The V call is TRBV5-4, the J call TRBJ2-5, with D possibly being TRBD2 (6 bases). The J call is in doubt because the DNA end fits TRBJ2-7 better. The germline gives CDR1 SGHNT, CDR2 YYREEE (reference sequence). The CDR3 runs to 15 residues. CDR3 sequence: CASSRGRQATYEQYF. CDR3 coding DNA: TGTGCCAGCAGCCGAGGGAGGCAAGCAACCTACGAGCAGTACTTC.

This clone has more than one count but fewer than ten. The chain joins TRBV19 to TRBJ1-5, with a possible D match to TRBD1 (6 bases). The germline V gene encodes CDR1 LNHDA and CDR2 SQIVND (reference sequence). The CDR3 has 13 amino acids. Trimming shortened V by 4 bases and J by 5 bases, and 9 bases separated the two germline ends. CDR3 loop: CASSRDTYQPQHF. CDR3 DNA sequence: TGTGCCAGTAGTAGGGACACCTATCAGCCCCAGCATTTT.

This chain uses TRBV5-6 with TRBJ1-5, with 7 bases fitting TRBD1. The CDR3 is 17 amino acids. Germline V lookup: CDR1 SGHDT, CDR2 YYEEEE. V lost 4 bases and J lost 6; bases outside the gene matches: 16. The CDR3 sequence is CASSRTRGPRPGQPQHF. The CDR3, as DNA: TGTGCCAGCAGCCGCACAAGGGGGCCCAGGCCCGGTCAGCCCCAGCATTTT.

The rearrangement joins TRBV28 to TRBJ2-3, with 7 bases matching TRBD2. The V gene's germline CDR1 is MDHEN and CDR2 SYDVKM. Trimming removed 6 bases from V and 4 bases from J; junction bases left unmatched: 7. The CDR3 is 14 amino acids. The CDR3 nucleotides read TGTGCCAGCAGGGCGGGGGTGGCCGCAGATACGCAGTATTTT. Protein: CASRAGVAADTQYF.

This chain uses TRBV29-1 with TRBJ2-7, with 8 bases aligning to TRBD1. V shed 4 bases, J shed 4 bases, and the junction held 3 bases outside the gene matches. The CDR3 is made up of 12 amino acids. Germline CDR1 and CDR2: SQVTM and ANQGSEA. CDR3 in DNA: TGCAGCGTTGGACAGGGGTATTACGAGCAGTACTTC. Encoded protein: CSVGQGYYEQYF.

The V and J genes are TRBV6-5 and TRBJ2-5; no firm D call. The germline V and J ends were trimmed by 6 bases and 2 bases, with 13 bases remaining between them. CDR3 length: 14 amino acids. Per germline, CDR1 MNHEY and CDR2 SVGAGI. CDR3: CASSAGALQETQYF. CDR3 DNA: TGTGCCAGCAGCGCAGGTGCCCTTCAAGAGACCCAGTACTTC.

The CDR3 nucleotides are TGTGCCAGCACCCAATCCGCGGCGGGGGGGTCCTACAATGAGCAGTTCTTC. It encodes CASTQSAAGGSYNEQFF. V usage is TRBV7-2 and J usage is TRBJ2-1; the match to TRBD2 covers 9 bases. This CDR3 is 17 amino acids long. With 7 bases clipped from V and 1 base from J, the junction kept 11 bases outside the gene matches. The V gene's germline CDR1 is SGHTA and CDR2 FQGNSA.

The V and J genes are TRBV2 and TRBJ1-2; D uncertain. V was pared by 7 bases and J by 5 bases, with 17 bases between. In germline, CDR1 is SNHLY, CDR2 FYNNEI. The CDR3 has 14 amino acids. The CDR3 sequence: CASTSLRGGYGYTF. The CDR3 coding sequence is TGTGCCAGCACCTCACTCCGGGGTGGGTATGGCTACACCTTC.

The chain uses TRBV9 and TRBJ2-7; no clear D. The CDR3 sequence is 14 residues long. V lost 0 bases, J lost 0 bases, and 7 bases lay in between. Germline V gene sequence: CDR1 SGDLS, CDR2 YYNGEE. The CDR3 loop is CASSVGLGSYEQYF. The CDR3 DNA is TGTGCCAGCAGCGTAGGGCTTGGCTCCTACGAGCAGTACTTC.

The V gene is TRBV6-1, the J gene TRBJ2-4, with D perhaps TRBD2 (5 bases). The CDR3 totals 15 residues. Germline lookup yields CDR1 MNHNS and CDR2 SASEGT. V dropped 0 bases and J dropped 4 bases, with 10 bases sitting between them. The CDR3 bases are TGTGCCAGCAGTGAAGCAGGGTGGGAGAAAAACATTCAGTACTTC. Amino acids: CASSEAGWEKNIQYF.

The chain has TRBV19 and TRBJ2-7; TRBD2 agrees at 7 bases. CDR3 size: 14 residues. With V trimmed by 3 bases and J by 4 bases, 6 bases remained unmatched. From germline, CDR1 is LNHDA and CDR2 SQIVND (reference sequence). The CDR3 DNA is TGTGCCAGTAGTATTGCCGGGGGGTTGTACGAGCAGTACTTC. It encodes CASSIAGGLYEQYF.

V gene TRBV5-1 combines with J gene TRBJ2-3, with 9 nucleotides matching TRBD2. Germline CDR1 and CDR2: SGHRS and YFSETQ. There are 15 residues in the CDR3. V shed 6 bases and J 4 bases; nucleotides not matched to a gene: 9. CDR3 sequence reads: CASMVAGGPADTQYF. CDR3 sequence (DNA): TGCGCCAGCATGGTGGCGGGGGGGCCGGCAGATACGCAGTATTTT.

This clone was observed a few times. This chain uses TRBV19 with TRBJ2-5; 8 nucleotides align to TRBD2. CDR3 length: 15 amino acids. The germline gives CDR1 LNHDA, CDR2 SQIVND (reference sequence). The J segment lost 1 base and the V segment lost 1 base, leaving 2 bases of the junction unmatched. Here the CDR3 reads CASSIVGTSQETQYF. In DNA form, the CDR3 reads TGTGCCAGTAGTATAGTAGGGACTAGCCAAGAGACCCAGTACTTC.

Points on this clone: One end of the junction fails to match germline, which may point to a read error. The rearrangement joins TRBV5-1 to TRBJ2-5; TRBD2 aligns across 9 bases. The germline V gene has CDR1 SGHRS and CDR2 YFSETQ. There are 14 residues in the CDR3. In DNA, the CDR3 is TGCGCCAGCAGCCCGGGACTAGCCCAAGAGGCCCAGTACTTC. This sequence encodes CASSPGLAQEAQYF. The full variable domain, completed using reference TRBV5-1 and TRBJ2-5, is KAGVTQTPRYLIKTRGQQVTLSCSPISGHRSVSWYQQTPGQGLQFLFEYFSETQRNKGNFPGRFSGRQFSNSRSEMNVSTLELGDSALYLCASSPGLAQEAQYFGPGTRLLVL.

CDR3 DNA sequence: TGCGCCAGCAGCTTAAGCGGGGGTCGGGATACGCAGTATTTT. It is translated as CASSLSGGRDTQYF. The chain uses TRBV5-1 and TRBJ2-3, with 8 bases lining up with TRBD2. This CDR3 is built from 14 residues. In germline, CDR1 is SGHRS, CDR2 YFSETQ. With 2 bases clipped from V and 6 bases from J, the junction kept 5 bases outside the gene matches.

The DNA of the CDR3 is TGCGCCAGCAGCTTGGATATATCGGGGGGCACTGAAGCTTTCTTT. Translating it yields CASSLDISGGTEAFF. The chain couples TRBV5-1 to TRBJ1-1, with a weak D call TRBD1 (5 bases). V dropped 0 bases and J dropped 4 bases, with 13 bases sitting between them. The CDR3 loop spans 15 amino acids. Germline values: CDR1 SGHRS, CDR2 YFSETQ.

This chain connects TRBV5-1 to TRBJ2-5; 10 nucleotides agree with TRBD2. V was clipped by 1 base and J by 2 bases; unmatched bases: 8. Germline CDR1 reads SGHRS; CDR2 reads YFSETQ. The length of the CDR3 is 17 residues. The CDR3 sequence is CASSLSLAGARQETQYF. The CDR3 DNA sequence: TGCGCCAGCAGCTTGTCGCTAGCGGGGGCGAGGCAAGAGACCCAGTACTTC.

The V and J genes are TRBV4-1 and TRBJ2-7, with 11 bases aligning to TRBD1. The V gene's germline CDR1 is MGHRA and CDR2 YSYEKL. V was pared by 0 bases and J by 7 bases, with 8 bases of the junction left unmatched. The CDR3 length is 16 residues. In DNA, the CDR3 is TGCGCCAGCAGCCAAGATATGGGACAGGGGGGTCAAGAGCAGTACTTC. Its protein product is CASSQDMGQGGQEQYF.

The genes are TRBV9 and TRBJ2-3; no clear D gene. The CDR3 is made up of 15 amino acids. Trimming took off 3 bases at V and 3 bases at J, with 14 bases between the two ends. Germline values: CDR1 SGDLS, CDR2 YYNGEE. CDR3 nucleotides: TGTGCCAGCAGCGAAGGTGGCGACATAACAGATACGCAGTATTTT. This sequence encodes CASSEGGDITDTQYF.

The chain employs TRBV7-3 and TRBJ2-2; D gene unclear. The CDR3 has 13 residues. V lost 3 bases and J lost 5, with 7 bases in between. Germline V gene sequence: CDR1 SGHTA, CDR2 FQGTGA. The CDR3 DNA reads as TGTGCCAGCAGCTTCCGAGCAACCGGGGAGCTGTTTTTT. Protein: CASSFRATGELFF.

The rearrangement joins TRBV14 to TRBJ2-1; D might be TRBD2 (7 bases). Germline V gene lookup returns CDR1 SGHDN and CDR2 FVKESK. CDR3 length: 16 residues. With 1 base removed from V and 7 bases from J, the gap between germline ends came to 17 bases. This CDR3 reads CASSQGFGGATNEQFF. The DNA of the CDR3 is TGTGCCAGCAGCCAAGGGTTTGGGGGGGCGACGAATGAGCAGTTCTTC.

The chain carries TRBV11-2 and TRBJ2-1; the match to TRBD2 covers 11 bases. The CDR3 totals 13 residues. V dropped 0 bases and J dropped 12; count of bases not matched to a gene: 1. In germline, CDR1 is SGHAT, CDR2 FQNNGV. The CDR3 nucleotides read TGTGCCAGCAGCTTAGAAGGGACTAGCGGGCAGTTCTTC. This gives the protein CASSLEGTSGQFF. The full variable domain, its missing parts supplied by reference TRBV11-2 and TRBJ2-1, is EAGVAQSPRYKIIEKRQSVAFWCNPISGHATLYWYQQILGQGPKLLIQFQNNGVVDDSQLPKDRFSAERLKGVDSTLKIQPAKLEDSAVYLCASSLEGTSGQFFGPGTRLTVL.

The chain is built from TRBV10-1 and TRBJ2-7; D remains ambiguous. The CDR3 sequence is 15 residues long. Trimming shortened V by 5 bases and J by 0 bases, and 14 bases separated the two germline ends. Per the germline V gene, CDR1 is WNHNN and CDR2 is SYGVQD (reference sequence). The CDR3 DNA reads as TGCGCCAGCAGTACCCATGAGATGAGCTCCTACGAGCAGTACTTC. This gives the protein CASSTHEMSSYEQYF.

The J gene is TRBJ1-1, the V gene TRBV9; D is undetermined. The CDR3 has 14 amino acids. CDR1 and CDR2 (germline): SGDLS, YYNGEE. V lost 0 bases and J lost 3, with 9 bases in between. CDR3: CASSVESGYTEAFF. In nucleotides, the CDR3 is TGTGCCAGCAGCGTAGAATCGGGGTACACTGAAGCTTTCTTT.

This clone appeared once. This sequence joins TRBV6-5 and TRBJ2-1; the match to TRBD1 covers 7 bases. Germline values: CDR1 MNHEY, CDR2 SVGAGI. The CDR3 is made up of 15 amino acids. With V trimmed by 6 bases and J by 1 base, 6 bases remained unmatched. CDR3 sequence: CASRLDRISYNEQFF. CDR3 DNA sequence: TGTGCCAGCAGGCTGGACAGGATATCCTACAATGAGCAGTTCTTC.

The chain couples TRBV9 to TRBJ2-3, with 10 positions matching TRBD2. The CDR3 contains 15 residues. CDR1 and CDR2 from the germline V gene are SGDLS and YYNGEE. V trimming: 3 bases; J trimming: 2 bases; junction bases outside the gene matches: 3. CDR3 sequence: CASSASGGPTDTQYF. The CDR3 nucleotides are TGTGCCAGCAGCGCTAGCGGGGGCCCCACAGATACGCAGTATTTT.

This chain uses TRBV13 with TRBJ2-3; perhaps TRBD2 as D (6 bases). Trimming removed 5 bases at V and 0 bases at J, with 12 bases between. The CDR3 contains 15 residues. The germline V gene has CDR1 PRHDT and CDR2 FYEKMQ (reference sequence). The DNA for the CDR3 is TGTGCCAGCAGCGAAAGGGGAGGAAGCACAGATACGCAGTATTTT. The encoded protein is CASSERGGSTDTQYF.

This clone appeared a few times. This chain uses TRBV19 with TRBJ2-6; D is unresolved. The germline CDR1 and CDR2 sequences are LNHDA and SQIVND (reference sequence). The germline V and J ends were trimmed by 7 bases and 3 bases, with 7 bases remaining between them. CDR3 length equals 13 residues. The CDR3: CASTSRGANVLTF. CDR3 DNA: TGTGCCAGTACCTCTCGTGGGGCCAACGTCCTGACTTTC.

The chain joins TRBV29-1 to TRBJ1-1, with 9 nucleotides matching TRBD1. Trimming at V came to 7 bases and at J to 2 bases, leaving 8 bases not matched to a gene. CDR1 SQVTM and CDR2 ANQGSEA come from the germline V gene. The CDR3 is 14 amino acids. Written as DNA, the CDR3 is TGCAGCGGGGGACAGGGTTTAGTAAACACTGAAGCTTTCTTT. Its translation: CSGGQGLVNTEAFF.